The 3 T cell receptor beta chains given below trace back to one sample, sequenced in a study of T cell responses to AZD1222 COVID-19 vaccine. Sequenced by immunoSEQ multiplex PCR; TCRdb stores in-frame clones only, minus some. This sample yields approximately 180,000 clones, of which about 89% are seen a single time; approximately 1.8% belongs to the top ten. The sequences come from peripheral blood, collected on day 0 of AZD1222 vaccination. The receptors come from an adult in good health.

For this clone: The same CDR3 is also encoded by other DNA sequences in this sample. This chain links TRBV5-4 with TRBJ1-5; TRBD1 matches 8 bases. Germline-derived CDR1 and CDR2 are SGHNT and YYREEE (reference sequence). The CDR3 runs 14 residues. The J segment lost 6 bases and the V segment lost 0 bases, leaving 2 bases of the junction unmatched. Here the CDR3 reads CASSLAGGGQPQHF. In DNA, the CDR3 is TGTGCCAGCAGCTTGGCAGGGGGCGGTCAGCCCCAGCATTTT.

This clone was recorded a few times. The rearrangement links TRBV28 to TRBJ1-2; no firm D call. Germline V CDR1 and CDR2: MDHEN, SYDVKM. Trimming left V 5 bases short and J 4 bases short, with 11 bases between. The CDR3 covers 13 residues. CDR3 residues: CASSVQVGYGYTF. CDR3 DNA sequence: TGTGCCAGCAGTGTGCAGGTCGGCTATGGCTACACCTTC.

The chain links TRBV14 to TRBJ1-2; 11 bases map to TRBD1. CDR1 is SGHDN, CDR2 FVKESK, per germline. The junction had 4 bases not matched to a gene; V was cut back by 1 base and J by 3 bases. This CDR3 spans 16 amino acids. The CDR3 coding sequence is TGTGCCAGCAGCCAAGTTGGGGACAGGGGGGACTATGGCTACACCTTC. Translation gives CASSQVGDRGDYGYTF. Together with reference TRBV14 and TRBJ1-2, the CDR3 gives the full variable domain: EAGVTQFPSHSVIEKGQTVTLRCDPISGHDNLYWYRRVMGKEIKFLLHFVKESKQDESGMPNNRFLAERTGGTYSTLKVQPAELEDSGVYFCASSQVGDRGDYGYTFGSGTRLTVV.